The entry below describes one T cell receptor beta chain. What it recognizes is unknown. The data were produced by immunoSEQ multiplex PCR, yet TCRdb's version contains in-frame clones alone and is incomplete. The repertoire consists of hundreds of thousands of clones, with around 79% occurring once and the leading ten covering roughly 13%. This entry comes from a study of shared clonotypes between healthy human individuals. Overall study results and limits: The researchers took only blood, and tissue repertoires probably look different. Genetic and exposure-history diversity was limited by the small donor number.

Tens of millions of PBMCs supplied genomic DNA for unsorted samples. This receptor was obtained from a woman in her thirties or forties in good health. Some clones in this sample may be carry-over from other donors' samples. Sequencing input: PBMCs.

CDR3 sequence (DNA): TGTGCCAGCAGTGGGGAGGAGGGGGGCGGCACTGAAGCTTTCTTT. Its protein product is CASSGEEGGGTEAFF. The V gene is TRBV6-1, the J gene TRBJ1-1; D may be TRBD1 (6 bases). Germline CDR1 MNHNS, CDR2 SASEGT. CDR3 length: 15 amino acids. Trimming removed 4 bases at V and 4 bases at J, with 16 bases between.